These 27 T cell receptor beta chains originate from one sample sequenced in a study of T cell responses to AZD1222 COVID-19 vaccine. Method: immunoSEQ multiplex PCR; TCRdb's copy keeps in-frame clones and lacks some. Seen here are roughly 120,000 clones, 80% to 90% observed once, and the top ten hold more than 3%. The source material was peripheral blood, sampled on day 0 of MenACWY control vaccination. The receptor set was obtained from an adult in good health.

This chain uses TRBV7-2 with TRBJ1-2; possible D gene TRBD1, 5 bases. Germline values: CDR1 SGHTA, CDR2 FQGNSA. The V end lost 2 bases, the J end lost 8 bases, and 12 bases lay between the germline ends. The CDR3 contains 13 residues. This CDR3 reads CASSLPGRSGYTF. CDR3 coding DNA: TGTGCCAGCAGCTTACCAGGGAGGAGCGGCTACACCTTC.

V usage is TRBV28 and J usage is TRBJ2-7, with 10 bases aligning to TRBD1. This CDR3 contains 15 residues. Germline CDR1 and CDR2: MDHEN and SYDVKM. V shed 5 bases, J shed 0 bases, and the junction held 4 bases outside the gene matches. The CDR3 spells CASSPGQGLSYEQYF. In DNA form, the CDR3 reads TGTGCCAGCAGTCCGGGACAGGGGCTCTCCTACGAGCAGTACTTC.

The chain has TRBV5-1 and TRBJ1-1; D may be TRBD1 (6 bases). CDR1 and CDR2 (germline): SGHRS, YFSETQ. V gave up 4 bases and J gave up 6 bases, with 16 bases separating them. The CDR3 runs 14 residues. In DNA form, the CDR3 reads TGCGCCAGCAGCCCAGGGGCGATGGACGCTGAAGCTTTCTTT. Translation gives CASSPGAMDAEAFF.

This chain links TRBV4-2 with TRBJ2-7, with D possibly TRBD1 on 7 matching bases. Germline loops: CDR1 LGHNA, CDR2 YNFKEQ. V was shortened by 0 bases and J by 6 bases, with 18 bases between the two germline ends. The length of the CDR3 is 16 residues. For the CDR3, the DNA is TGTGCCAGCAGCCAAGATGGCGGGACTCACAGGGGCGAGCAGTACTTC. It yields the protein CASSQDGGTHRGEQYF.

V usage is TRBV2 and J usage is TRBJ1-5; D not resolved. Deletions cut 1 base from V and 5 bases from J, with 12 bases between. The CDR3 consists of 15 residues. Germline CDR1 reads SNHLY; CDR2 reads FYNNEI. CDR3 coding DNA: TGTGCCAGCAGTGAAGGCTCTACAAGGGATCAGCCCCAGCATTTT. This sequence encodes CASSEGSTRDQPQHF.

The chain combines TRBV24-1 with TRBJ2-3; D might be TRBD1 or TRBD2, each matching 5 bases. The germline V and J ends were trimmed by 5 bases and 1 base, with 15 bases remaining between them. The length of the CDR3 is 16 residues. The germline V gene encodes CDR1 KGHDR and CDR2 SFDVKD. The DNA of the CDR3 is TGTGCCACCAGTGGTTCCCTCGGGACGGGCACAGATACGCAGTATTTT. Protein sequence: CATSGSLGTGTDTQYF.

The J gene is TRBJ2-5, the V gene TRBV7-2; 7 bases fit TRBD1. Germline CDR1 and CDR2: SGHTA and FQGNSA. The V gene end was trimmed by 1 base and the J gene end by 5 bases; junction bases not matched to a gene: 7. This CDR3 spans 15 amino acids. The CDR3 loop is CASSLGGGTRETQYF. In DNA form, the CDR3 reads TGTGCCAGCAGCTTAGGAGGGGGCACTCGGGAGACCCAGTACTTC.

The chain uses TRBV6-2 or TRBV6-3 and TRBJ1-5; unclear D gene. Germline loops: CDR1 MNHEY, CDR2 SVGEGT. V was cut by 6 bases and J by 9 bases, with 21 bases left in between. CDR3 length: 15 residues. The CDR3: CASSSDMGSVRPQHF. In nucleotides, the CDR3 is TGTGCCAGCAGCTCCGATATGGGGTCCGTGAGGCCCCAGCATTTT.

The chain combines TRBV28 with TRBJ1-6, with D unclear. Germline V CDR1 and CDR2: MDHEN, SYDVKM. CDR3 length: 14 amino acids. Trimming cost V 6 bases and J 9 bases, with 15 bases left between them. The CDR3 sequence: CASSPGLFRSPLHF. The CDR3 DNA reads TGTGCCAGCAGCCCCGGACTGTTCCGTTCACCCCTCCACTTT. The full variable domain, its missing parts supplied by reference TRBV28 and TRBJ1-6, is DVKVTQSSRYLVKRTGEKVFLECVQDMDHENMFWYRQDPGLGLRLIYFSYDVKMKEKGDIPEGYSVSREKKERFSLILESASTNQTSMYLCASSPGLFRSPLHFGNGTRLTVT.

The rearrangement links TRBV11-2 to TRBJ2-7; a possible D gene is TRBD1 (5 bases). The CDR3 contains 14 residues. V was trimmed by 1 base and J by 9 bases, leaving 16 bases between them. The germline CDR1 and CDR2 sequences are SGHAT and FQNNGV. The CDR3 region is CASSLAADSPWQYF. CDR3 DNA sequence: TGTGCCAGCAGCTTAGCGGCAGACAGCCCTTGGCAGTACTTC.

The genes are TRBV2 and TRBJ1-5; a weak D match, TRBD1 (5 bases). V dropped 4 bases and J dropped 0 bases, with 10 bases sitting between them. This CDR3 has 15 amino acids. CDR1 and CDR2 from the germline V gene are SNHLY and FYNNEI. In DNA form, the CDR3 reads TGTGCCAGCAGTGGGGGGAGAAATAGCAATCAGCCCCAGCATTTT. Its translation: CASSGGRNSNQPQHF. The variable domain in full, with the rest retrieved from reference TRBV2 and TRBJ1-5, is EPEVTQTPSHQVTQMGQEVILRCVPISNHLYFYWYRQILGQKVEFLVSFYNNEISEKSEIFDDQFSVERPDGSNFTLKIRSTKLEDSAMYFCASSGGRNSNQPQHFGDGTRLSIL.

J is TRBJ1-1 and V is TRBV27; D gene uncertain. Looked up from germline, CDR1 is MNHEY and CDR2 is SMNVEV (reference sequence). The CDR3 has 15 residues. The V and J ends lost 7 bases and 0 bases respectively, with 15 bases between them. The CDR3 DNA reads TGTGCCAGCACCCCCTTATACGGCCTGAACACTGAAGCTTTCTTT. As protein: CASTPLYGLNTEAFF.

The CDR3 loop reads CATSDMRQGGGPDTQYF. The CDR3 coding sequence is TGTGCCACCAGTGATATGCGACAGGGAGGAGGTCCAGATACGCAGTATTTT. The J gene is TRBJ2-3, the V gene TRBV24-1, with a weak D call TRBD1 (7 bases). Trimming stripped 3 bases from V and 4 bases from J, with 19 bases between. In germline, CDR1 is KGHDR, CDR2 SFDVKD. CDR3 length: 17 residues.

CDR3 nucleotide sequence: TGTGCCAGCAGCCCTTACCAGGGTTCCTCTGGAAACACCATATATTTT. This encodes CASSPYQGSSGNTIYF. J is TRBJ1-3 and V is TRBV9, with D possibly being TRBD1 (5 bases). Germline CDR1 and CDR2: SGDLS and YYNGEE. The CDR3 sequence is 16 residues long. The V end was cut by 4 bases, the J end by 0 bases, with 14 bases between.

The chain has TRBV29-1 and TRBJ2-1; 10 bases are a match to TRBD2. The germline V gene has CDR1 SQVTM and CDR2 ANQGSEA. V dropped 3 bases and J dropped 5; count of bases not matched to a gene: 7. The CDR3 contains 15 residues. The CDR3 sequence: CSVESIAGGNNEQFF. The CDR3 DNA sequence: TGCAGCGTTGAGTCCATAGCGGGGGGTAACAATGAGCAGTTCTTC.

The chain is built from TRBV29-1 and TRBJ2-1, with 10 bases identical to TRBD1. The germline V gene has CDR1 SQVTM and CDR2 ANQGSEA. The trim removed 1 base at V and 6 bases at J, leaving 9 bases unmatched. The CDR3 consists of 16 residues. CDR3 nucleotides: TGCAGCGTTGAAGGTTTTGCGGGACAGGGGTTCAATGAGCAGTTCTTC. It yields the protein CSVEGFAGQGFNEQFF.

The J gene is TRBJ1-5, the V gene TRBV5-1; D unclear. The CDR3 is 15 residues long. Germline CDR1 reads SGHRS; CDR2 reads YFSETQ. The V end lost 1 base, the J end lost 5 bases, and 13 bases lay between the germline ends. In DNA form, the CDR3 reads TGCGCCAGCAGCTTGAGCTCAGTGATCTATCAGCCCCAGCATTTT. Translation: CASSLSSVIYQPQHF.

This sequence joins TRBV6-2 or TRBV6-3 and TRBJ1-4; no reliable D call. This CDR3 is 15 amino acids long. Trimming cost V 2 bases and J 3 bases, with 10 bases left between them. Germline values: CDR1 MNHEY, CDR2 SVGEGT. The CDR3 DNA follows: TGTGCCAGCAGTTACCTTTTGGCGGCTAATGAAAAACTGTTTTTT. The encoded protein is CASSYLLAANEKLFF.

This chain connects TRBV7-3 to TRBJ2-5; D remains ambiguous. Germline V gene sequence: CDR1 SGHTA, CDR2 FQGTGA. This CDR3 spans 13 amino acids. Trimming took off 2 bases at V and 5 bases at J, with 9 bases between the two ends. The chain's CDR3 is CASSLGPMETQYF. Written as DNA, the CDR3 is TGTGCCAGCAGCTTAGGCCCAATGGAGACCCAGTACTTC.

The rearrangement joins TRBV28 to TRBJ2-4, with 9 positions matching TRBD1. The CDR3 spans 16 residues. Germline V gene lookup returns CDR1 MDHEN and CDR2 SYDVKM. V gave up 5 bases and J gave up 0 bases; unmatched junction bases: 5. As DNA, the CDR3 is TGTGCCAGCAGTCCACAGGGGGCTCTAGCCAAAAACATTCAGTACTTC. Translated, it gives CASSPQGALAKNIQYF.

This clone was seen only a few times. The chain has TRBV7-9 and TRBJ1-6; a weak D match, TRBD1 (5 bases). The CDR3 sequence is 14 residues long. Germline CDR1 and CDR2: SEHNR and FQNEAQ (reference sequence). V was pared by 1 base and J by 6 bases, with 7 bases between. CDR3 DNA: TGTGCCAGCAGCTTAGAACAGGCTAATTCACCCCTCCACTTT. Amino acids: CASSLEQANSPLHF.

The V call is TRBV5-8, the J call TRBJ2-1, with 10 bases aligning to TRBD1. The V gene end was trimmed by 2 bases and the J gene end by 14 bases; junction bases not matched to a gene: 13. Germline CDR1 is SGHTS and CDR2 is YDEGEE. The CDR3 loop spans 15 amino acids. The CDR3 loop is CASSFRDRGPRGKFF. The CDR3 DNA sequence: TGTGCCAGCAGCTTCAGGGACAGGGGTCCCCGCGGAAAGTTCTTC.

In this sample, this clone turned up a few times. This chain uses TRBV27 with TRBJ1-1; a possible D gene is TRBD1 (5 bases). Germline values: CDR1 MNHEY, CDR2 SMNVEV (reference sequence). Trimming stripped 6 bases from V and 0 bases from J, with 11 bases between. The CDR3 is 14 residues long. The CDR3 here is CASRGESLNTEAFF. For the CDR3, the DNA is TGTGCCAGCAGGGGGGAAAGTCTGAACACTGAAGCTTTCTTT.

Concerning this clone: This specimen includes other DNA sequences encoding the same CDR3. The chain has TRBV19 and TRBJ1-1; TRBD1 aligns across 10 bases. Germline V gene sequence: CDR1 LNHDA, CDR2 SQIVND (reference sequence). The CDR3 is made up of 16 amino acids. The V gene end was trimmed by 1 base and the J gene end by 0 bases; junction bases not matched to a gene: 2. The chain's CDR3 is CASSIGTGGMNTEAFF. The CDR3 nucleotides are TGTGCCAGTAGTATAGGGACAGGGGGGATGAACACTGAAGCTTTCTTT.

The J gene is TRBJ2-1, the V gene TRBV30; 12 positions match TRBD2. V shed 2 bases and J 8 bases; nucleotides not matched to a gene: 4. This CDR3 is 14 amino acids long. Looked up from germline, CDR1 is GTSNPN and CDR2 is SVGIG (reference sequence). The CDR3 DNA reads TGTGCCTGGAGTAATGGACTAGCGGGGTATGAGCAGTTCTTC. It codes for CAWSNGLAGYEQFF.

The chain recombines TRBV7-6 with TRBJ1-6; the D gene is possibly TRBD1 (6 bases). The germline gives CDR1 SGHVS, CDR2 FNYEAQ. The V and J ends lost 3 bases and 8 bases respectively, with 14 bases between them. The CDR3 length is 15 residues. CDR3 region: CASSLAGGLDSPLHF. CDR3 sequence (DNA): TGTGCCAGCAGCTTGGCTGGGGGGCTCGATTCACCCCTCCACTTT.

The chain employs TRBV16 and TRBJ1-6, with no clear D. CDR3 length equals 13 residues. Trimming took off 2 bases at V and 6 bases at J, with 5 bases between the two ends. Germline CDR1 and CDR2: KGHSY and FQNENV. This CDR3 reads CASSQLINSPLHF. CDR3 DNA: TGTGCCAGCAGCCAACTAATTAATTCACCCCTCCACTTT.